This T cell receptor beta chain was identified during a study of T cell responses to AZD1222 COVID-19 vaccine. This clone has just a few counts. Using immunoSEQ multiplex PCR, the repertoire was profiled, and TCRdb retains in-frame clones only, with some absent. The table records under 150,000 clones, around 93% of them present only once. Sequencing used peripheral blood, obtained on day 0 of AZD1222 vaccination. The origin of this receptor is an adult in good health.

The CDR3 here is CASSLGASGRDNEQFF. CDR3 coding DNA: TGTGCCAGCAGCTTAGGTGCTAGCGGGAGGGACAATGAGCAGTTCTTC. V usage is TRBV7-7 and J usage is TRBJ2-1, with 12 bases matching TRBD2. CDR3 size: 16 residues. After removal of 1 base from V and 5 bases from J, the junction contained 3 bases not matched to a gene. Germline assignment: CDR1 SSHAT and CDR2 FNYEAQ (reference sequence).